The source of this TCR beta chain is a study of vaccination and CD4 T cells after COVID-19. Study context: Convalescent individuals numbered four females and six males, two being Hispanic.

The CDR3 length is 13 residues. Germline CDR1 is DFQATT and CDR2 is SNEGSKA (reference sequence). Trimming stripped 5 bases from V and 4 bases from J, with 14 bases between. This clonotype was seen more than once but under ten times. What it binds is unknown. The treatment was: approximately 10-day PBMC culture with coronavirus spike peptide pools or control peptides (ViraFEST assay). Study-wide points: Convalescent patients' median share of reactive clones seen only post-vaccination was 80% to 90%.

The Oncomine TCR Beta short-read assay sequenced DNA from cultured CD4+ T cells. Genomic DNA was taken out of cultured CD4+ T cells by extraction. TCRdb passed the PCR reads through MiXCR, listing each CDR3 protein once. This table holds 4,000 to 5,000 distinct CDR3 sequences, around three fifths found once. This chain uses TRBV20-1 with TRBJ1-2; possible D gene TRBD1, 6 bases. The sequence was obtained from a human donor who had recovered from COVID-19. Material for sequencing was CD4+ T cells from blood, cultured in vitro. CDR3 sequence: CSAADAGAYGYTF. The CDR3 nucleotides are TGCAGTGCTGCCGACGCAGGGGCCTATGGCTACACCTTC.